A single sample gave rise to the 13 T cell receptor beta chains below, sequenced in a study of HIV-infected patients and healthy controls (dated by TCRdb to 2014 to 2015). The receptor library was made with 5' RACE. The sequencer was an Illumina MiSeq. SuperScript III was used to reverse transcribe 500 ng RNA with primers targeting the alpha and beta constant regions. Alpha and beta chain libraries were generated separately via chain-specific third strand synthesis with multiplexing indices. TCRdb passed the public sequencing reads through fastp at Q25 and MiXCR, retaining productive beta sequences. When rows share a CDR3 protein, they turn into one entry using the most common DNA and genes. Across this sample there are 4,500 to 6,500 distinct CDR3 sequences, with around 8.7% seen only once. The ten largest clones represent around 30% of the sample. Follow-up blood was drawn from HIV-infected patients roughly three months, about 14 weeks, after the initiation of antiretroviral therapy. Whole blood was used without cell fractionation, so all unsorted peripheral T cells were reflected in the repertoire.

The specimen comprised blood, sampled during antiretroviral therapy. The receptors here all came from an adult with HIV infection.

This clonotype was detected ten times or more. For the CDR3, the DNA is TGTGCCAGCAGTTACTCGTGGGGGGACACTGAAGCTTTCTTT. Residues: CASSYSWGDTEAFF. This chain connects TRBV6-5 to TRBJ1-1; TRBD1 might be the D (5 bases). V lost 0 bases and J lost 3, with 8 bases in between. This CDR3 contains 14 residues. Germline V gene sequence: CDR1 MNHEY, CDR2 SVGAGI.

This clonotype is categorized as medium-sized. The chain uses TRBV6-1 and TRBJ2-1; TRBD1 aligns across 7 bases. The junction had 15 bases not matched to a gene; V was cut back by 6 bases and J by 10 bases. CDR1 MNHNS and CDR2 SASEGT come from the germline V gene. The CDR3 spans 15 residues. CDR3 coding DNA: TGTGCCAGCAGCAGGGTAATGACAGGGCTCGAGGAGCAGTTCTTC. It translates to CASSRVMTGLEEQFF.

The table lists this clonotype with many counts. V gene TRBV27 combines with J gene TRBJ1-5; unclear D gene. Germline CDR1 MNHEY, CDR2 SMNVEV (reference sequence). The CDR3 runs to 15 residues. Trimming left V 0 bases short and J 3 bases short, with 9 bases between. This CDR3 is CASSLSQATNQPQHF. CDR3 bases: TGTGCCAGCAGTTTATCCCAGGCTACCAATCAGCCCCAGCATTTT.

This rearrangement joins TRBV10-3 to TRBJ1-1; TRBD1 aligns across 7 bases. The CDR3 is 17 residues long. The germline V gene has CDR1 ENHRY and CDR2 SYGVKD. V lost 6 bases, J lost 0 bases, and 13 bases stayed unmatched. The CDR3 region is CAISMDRNLPMNTEAFF. CDR3 in DNA: TGTGCCATCAGCATGGACAGGAACTTACCCATGAACACTGAAGCTTTCTTT.

In its sample, this clonotype was seen many times. The V and J genes are TRBV20-1 and TRBJ1-3, with no clear D. Trimming stripped 1 base from V and 4 bases from J, with 8 bases between. This CDR3 is 13 amino acids long. Per germline, CDR1 DFQATT and CDR2 SNEGSKA (reference sequence). In DNA, the CDR3 is TGCAGTGCTAGAGGAGGGTTGGGAAACACCATATATTTT. As protein: CSARGGLGNTIYF.

This clonotype ranks as medium-sized. This chain connects TRBV28 to TRBJ2-7; D is unresolved. V lost 8 bases to trimming and J lost 5 bases, with 13 bases between them. The CDR3 consists of 12 residues. Per germline, CDR1 MDHEN and CDR2 SYDVKM. DNA for the CDR3: TGTGCCAGCGGCTCCGCCCAGAACGAGCAGTACTTC. This sequence encodes CASGSAQNEQYF.

This clonotype was counted a few times. The chain couples TRBV5-1 to TRBJ1-1; TRBD1 might be the D (6 bases). Germline CDR1 and CDR2: SGHRS and YFSETQ. The CDR3 has 14 residues. Trimming stripped 3 bases from V and 7 bases from J, with 16 bases between. This chain's CDR3 is CASSSLRGGSEAFF. The CDR3 bases are TGCGCCAGCAGCTCCCTTAGGGGGGGGAGTGAAGCTTTCTTT.

The sample holds many counts of this clonotype. This chain uses TRBV20-1 with TRBJ1-3; perhaps TRBD1 as D (5 bases). Trimming shortened V by 6 bases and J by 2 bases, and 11 bases separated the two germline ends. Germline loops: CDR1 DFQATT, CDR2 SNEGSKA (reference sequence). The CDR3 is 13 residues long. The CDR3 bases are TGCAGTGCCCGGGGGGGAACTGGAAACACCATATATTTT. Protein sequence: CSARGGTGNTIYF.

By frequency in the sample, this clonotype is medium-sized. The chain has TRBV4-1 and TRBJ1-1; tentatively, D is TRBD1 (5 bases). This CDR3 contains 14 residues. V was trimmed by 6 bases and J by 1 base, leaving 12 bases between them. CDR1 and CDR2 (germline): MGHRA, YSYEKL. The CDR3 DNA sequence: TGCGCCAGCAGTTACAGGTGGTCGAACACTGAAGCTTTCTTT. It translates to CASSYRWSNTEAFF.

This clonotype was seen repeatedly, ten times or more. This sequence joins TRBV4-1 and TRBJ2-1; 11 nucleotides align to TRBD2. The CDR3 runs 14 residues. J gave up 10 bases and V 4 bases, and 6 bases lay outside the gene matches. Germline values: CDR1 MGHRA, CDR2 YSYEKL. CDR3: CASSLAGGPPEQFF. DNA for the CDR3: TGCGCCAGCAGCCTAGCGGGAGGGCCACCCGAGCAGTTCTTC.

This clonotype is medium-sized (0.01 to 0.1%) within its sample. The V call is TRBV13, the J call TRBJ2-5; D may be TRBD2 (6 bases). Germline V gene sequence: CDR1 PRHDT, CDR2 FYEKMQ (reference sequence). V was clipped by 7 bases and J by 5 bases, with 14 bases between them. The CDR3 has 13 amino acids. The DNA for the CDR3 is TGTGCCAGCACAGCGGGTCGGGAGGAGACCCAGTACTTC. Translation gives CASTAGREETQYF.

Many counts were recorded for this clonotype. The chain uses TRBV7-8 and TRBJ1-5, with a possible D match to TRBD1 (6 bases). The germline CDR1 and CDR2 sequences are SGHVS and FQNEAQ. Trimming took off 5 bases at V and 0 bases at J, with 17 bases between the two ends. This CDR3 is built from 17 residues. In DNA form, the CDR3 reads TGTGCCAGCAGCCGGAGGGAGGGGGTAGATAGCAATCAGCCCCAGCATTTT. It is translated as CASSRREGVDSNQPQHF.

This clonotype was picked up a small number of times. V and J are TRBV28 and TRBJ1-6; 9 bases are shared with TRBD1. The CDR3 spans 19 residues. V lost 3 bases to trimming and J lost 8 bases; unmatched junction nucleotides: 17. The germline V gene has CDR1 MDHEN and CDR2 SYDVKM. DNA for the CDR3: TGTGCCAGCAGTTTGGGTTGGGACAGGGCCCTCGGTTCGGATTCACCCCTCCACTTT. It translates to CASSLGWDRALGSDSPLHF.